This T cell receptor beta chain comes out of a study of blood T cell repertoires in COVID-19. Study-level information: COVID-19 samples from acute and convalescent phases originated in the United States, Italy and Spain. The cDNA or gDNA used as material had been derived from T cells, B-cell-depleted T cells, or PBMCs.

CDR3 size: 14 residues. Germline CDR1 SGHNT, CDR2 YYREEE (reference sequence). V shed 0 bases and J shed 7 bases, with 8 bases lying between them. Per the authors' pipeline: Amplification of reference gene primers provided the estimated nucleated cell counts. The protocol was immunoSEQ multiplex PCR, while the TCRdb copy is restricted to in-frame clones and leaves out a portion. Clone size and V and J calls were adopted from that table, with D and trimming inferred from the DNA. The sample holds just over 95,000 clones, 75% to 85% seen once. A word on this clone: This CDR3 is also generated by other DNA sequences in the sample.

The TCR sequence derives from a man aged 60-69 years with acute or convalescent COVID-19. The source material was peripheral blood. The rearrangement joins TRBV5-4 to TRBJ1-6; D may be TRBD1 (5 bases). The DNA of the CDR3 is TGTGCCAGCAGCTTGGGACAGAGAAATTCACCCCTCCACTTT. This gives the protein CASSLGQRNSPLHF.